Presented here are 14 T cell receptor beta chains from one specimen sequenced in a study of blood T cell repertoires in COVID-19. Clones were read by immunoSEQ multiplex PCR, and TCRdb kept only the in-frame ones, dropping some. This sample carries fewer than 150,000 clones, 70% to 90% of them seen once, and the ten largest clones take roughly 7.9%. The sequenced sample was peripheral blood. Receptors were obtained from a man between 65 and 80 years old who had recovered from COVID-19.

The chain couples TRBV4-1 to TRBJ1-2; no definite D call. V shed 0 bases and J shed 5 bases, with 13 bases lying between them. Per germline, CDR1 MGHRA and CDR2 YSYEKL. This CDR3 is built from 15 residues. The CDR3 region is CASSQENSLGYGYTF. The CDR3 DNA reads TGCGCCAGCAGCCAAGAAAATAGCCTAGGATATGGCTACACCTTC.

This clone came up once. V and J are TRBV7-2 and TRBJ2-2; D is ambiguous. This CDR3 has 13 residues. V was cut by 5 bases and J by 4 bases, with 8 bases left in between. Germline V gives CDR1 SGHTA, CDR2 FQGNSA. CDR3 amino acids: CASSTTTTGELFF. The CDR3 nucleotides read TGTGCCAGCAGCACCACAACCACCGGGGAGCTGTTTTTT.

The chain recombines TRBV5-1 with TRBJ2-5, with D possibly TRBD1 on 5 matching bases. V lost 0 bases and J lost 6, with 12 bases in between. Germline V gives CDR1 SGHRS, CDR2 YFSETQ. The CDR3 has 14 amino acids. CDR3: CASSLGQGSQTQYF. The CDR3 coding sequence is TGCGCCAGCAGCTTGGGGCAGGGCAGCCAGACCCAGTACTTC.

The rearrangement uses TRBV5-1 and TRBJ2-1, with 10 bases lining up with TRBD1. From germline, CDR1 is SGHRS and CDR2 YFSETQ. The V segment lost 4 bases and the J segment 7 bases; nucleotides outside the gene matches: 11. The CDR3 spans 16 residues. The CDR3 protein is CASSVGPGTGDNEQFF. CDR3 sequence (DNA): TGCGCCAGCAGCGTCGGTCCCGGGACAGGGGATAATGAGCAGTTCTTC.

This chain uses TRBV20-1 with TRBJ2-7; 7 bases match TRBD2. This CDR3 comprises 11 residues. Trimming removed 1 base from V and 6 bases from J; junction bases left unmatched: 0. Germline V gene lookup returns CDR1 DFQATT and CDR2 SNEGSKA (reference sequence). For the CDR3, the DNA is TGCAGTGCTAGAGGGGGGGGCGAGCAGTACTTC. Translating it yields CSARGGGEQYF.

V and J are TRBV5-4 and TRBJ1-1; D is undetermined. The V gene lost 0 bases and the J gene lost 1 base, with 13 bases spanning the gap. The CDR3 has 16 amino acids. Looked up from germline, CDR1 is SGHNT and CDR2 is YYREEE (reference sequence). This CDR3 reads CASSLEWPTGNTEAFF. CDR3 DNA sequence: TGTGCCAGCAGCTTGGAATGGCCTACGGGGAACACTGAAGCTTTCTTT. The whole variable domain, filled in from reference TRBV5-4 and TRBJ1-1, reads ETGVTQSPTHLIKTRGQQVTLRCSSQSGHNTVSWYQQALGQGPQFIFQYYREEENGRGNFPPRFSGLQFPNYSSELNVNALELDDSALYLCASSLEWPTGNTEAFFGQGTRLTVV.

This CDR3 is CASSGQEGQPQHF. The CDR3 bases are TGTGCCAGCAGCGGACAGGAAGGTCAGCCCCAGCATTTT. The rearrangement links TRBV12-3 or TRBV12-4 to TRBJ1-5; the match to TRBD1 covers 7 bases. With 6 bases clipped from V and 6 bases from J, the junction kept 5 bases outside the gene matches. The CDR3 spans 13 residues.

The gene calls are TRBV30 and TRBJ2-5, with 10 bases identical to TRBD2. Trimming cost V 5 bases and J 5 bases; bases outside gene matches: 11. The CDR3 has 15 amino acids. The germline V gene has CDR1 GTSNPN and CDR2 SVGIG (reference sequence). CDR3 nucleotides: TGTGCCTGGGGCTCCGGGCTAGCGGGAGCTGAGACCCAGTACTTC. It encodes CAWGSGLAGAETQYF.

This rearrangement joins TRBV2 to TRBJ2-2, with 10 bases that match TRBD2. The junction had 4 bases not matched to a gene; V was cut back by 6 bases and J by 6 bases. CDR1 is SNHLY and CDR2 is FYNNEI in the germline V gene. The CDR3 contains 14 residues. CDR3 nucleotide sequence: TGTGCCAGCAGCACAGCGGGGGGGCCCGGGGAGCTGTTTTTT. Translation gives CASSTAGGPGELFF.

The chain recombines TRBV7-6 with TRBJ2-2; D is possibly TRBD1 (6 bases). Trimming shortened V by 4 bases and J by 5 bases, and 14 bases separated the two germline ends. The CDR3 is 15 amino acids. Germline V lookup: CDR1 SGHVS, CDR2 FNYEAQ. The CDR3 spells CASSSSGVGTGELFF. Here the CDR3 DNA reads TGTGCCAGCAGCTCTTCAGGGGTGGGGACCGGGGAGCTGTTTTTT.

In this sample, this clone turned up a few times. Here the CDR3 reads CASSTNMGAGGELFF. CDR3 DNA: TGCGCCAGCAGCACTAATATGGGGGCTGGCGGGGAGCTGTTTTTT. J is TRBJ2-2 and V is TRBV5-1; D is possibly TRBD1 (6 bases). The CDR3 covers 15 residues. Trimming removed 4 bases from V and 7 bases from J, with 17 bases in between. CDR1 and CDR2 from the germline V gene are SGHRS and YFSETQ. The full variable domain, with the rest looked up from reference TRBV5-1 and TRBJ2-2, is KAGVTQTPRYLIKTRGQQVTLSCSPISGHRSVSWYQQTPGQGLQFLFEYFSETQRNKGNFPGRFSGRQFSNSRSEMNVSTLELGDSALYLCASSTNMGAGGELFFGEGSRLTVL.

The chain carries TRBV28 and TRBJ2-5; 11 bases map to TRBD2. V gave up 3 bases and J gave up 0 bases; unmatched junction bases: 18. The CDR3 runs 21 residues. Germline-derived CDR1 and CDR2 are MDHEN and SYDVKM. In DNA form, the CDR3 reads TGTGCCAGCAGTTTGGACAGACTTAAACCGGGACTAGCGGAAGACCAAGAGACCCAGTACTTC. Protein product: CASSLDRLKPGLAEDQETQYF.

In this sample, this clone turned up a few times. The chain uses TRBV5-6 and TRBJ1-6, with D hard to call. V was cut by 2 bases and J by 7 bases, with 13 bases left in between. CDR1 SGHDT and CDR2 YYEEEE come from the germline V gene. The length of the CDR3 is 15 residues. CDR3 residues: CASSFWGGGNSPLHF. The CDR3 DNA sequence: TGTGCCAGCAGCTTTTGGGGAGGAGGGAATTCACCCCTCCACTTT.

Points on this clone: The junction differs from germline at one of its ends, possibly a read error. The chain combines TRBV12-3 or TRBV12-4 with TRBJ2-4; D unclear. This CDR3 comprises 12 residues. The DNA of the CDR3 is TGTGCCAGCAATTTATCCGAAAACATTCAGTACTTC. It codes for CASNLSENIQYF.